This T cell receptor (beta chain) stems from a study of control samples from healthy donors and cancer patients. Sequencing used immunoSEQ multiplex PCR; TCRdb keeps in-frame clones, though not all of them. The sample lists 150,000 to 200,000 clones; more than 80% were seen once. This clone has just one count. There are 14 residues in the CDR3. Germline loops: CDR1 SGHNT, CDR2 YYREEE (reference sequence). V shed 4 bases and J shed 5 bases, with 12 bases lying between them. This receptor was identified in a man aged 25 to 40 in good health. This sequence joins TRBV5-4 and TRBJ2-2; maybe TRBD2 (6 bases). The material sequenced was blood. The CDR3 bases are TGTGCCAGCAGCCTGGGGGGAGCAACCGGGGAGCTGTTTTTT. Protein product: CASSLGGATGELFF.